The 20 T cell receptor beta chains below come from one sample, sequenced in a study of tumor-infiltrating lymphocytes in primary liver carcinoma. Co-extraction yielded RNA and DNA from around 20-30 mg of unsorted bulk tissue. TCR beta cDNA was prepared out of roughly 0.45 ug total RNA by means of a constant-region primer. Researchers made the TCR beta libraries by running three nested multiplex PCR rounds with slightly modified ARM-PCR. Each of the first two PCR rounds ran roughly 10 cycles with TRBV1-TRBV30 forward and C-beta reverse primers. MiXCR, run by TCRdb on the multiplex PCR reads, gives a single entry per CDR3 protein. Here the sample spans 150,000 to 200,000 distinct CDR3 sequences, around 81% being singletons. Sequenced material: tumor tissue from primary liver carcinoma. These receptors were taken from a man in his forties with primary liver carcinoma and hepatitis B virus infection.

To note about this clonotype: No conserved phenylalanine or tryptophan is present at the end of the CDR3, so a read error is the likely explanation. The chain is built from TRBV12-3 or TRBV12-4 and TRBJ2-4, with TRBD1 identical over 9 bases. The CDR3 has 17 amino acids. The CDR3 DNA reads TGTACCAGCAGCGTTTTTGGCCCGGGACAGGGTACAAACATTCAGTACATC. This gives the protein CTSSVFGPGQGTNIQYI.

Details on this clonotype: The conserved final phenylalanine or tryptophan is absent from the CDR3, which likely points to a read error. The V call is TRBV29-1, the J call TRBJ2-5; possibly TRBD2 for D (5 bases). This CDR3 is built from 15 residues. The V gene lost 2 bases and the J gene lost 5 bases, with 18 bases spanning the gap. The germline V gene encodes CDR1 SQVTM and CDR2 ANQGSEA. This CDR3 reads CSVESGVGRSETQYL. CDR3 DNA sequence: TGCAGCGTTGAATCCGGGGTGGGTAGATCGGAGACCCAGTACTTA.

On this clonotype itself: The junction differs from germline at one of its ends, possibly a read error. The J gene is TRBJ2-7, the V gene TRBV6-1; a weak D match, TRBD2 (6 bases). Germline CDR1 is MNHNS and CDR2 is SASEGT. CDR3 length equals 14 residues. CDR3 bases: TGTGTCAGCAGCGCCGGAGGGAATAGCTACGAGCAGTACTTT. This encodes CVSSAGGNSYEQYF.

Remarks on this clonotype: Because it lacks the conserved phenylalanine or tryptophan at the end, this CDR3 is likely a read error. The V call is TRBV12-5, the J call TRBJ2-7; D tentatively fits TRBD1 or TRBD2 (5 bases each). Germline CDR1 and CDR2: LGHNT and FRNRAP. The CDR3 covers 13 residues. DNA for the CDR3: TGTGCCAGTGAGGGGACCGGTTCCTACAATCAGTACATC. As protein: CASEGTGSYNQYI.

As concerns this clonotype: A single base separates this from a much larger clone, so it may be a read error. The CDR3 DNA reads TGTGCCAGCAGCCAAGACAGGGACTATTGCTACACCTTC. It is translated as CASSQDRDYCYTF. V and J are TRBV14 and TRBJ1-2; D might be TRBD1 (5 bases). The CDR3 covers 13 residues. From germline, CDR1 is SGHDN and CDR2 FVKESK.

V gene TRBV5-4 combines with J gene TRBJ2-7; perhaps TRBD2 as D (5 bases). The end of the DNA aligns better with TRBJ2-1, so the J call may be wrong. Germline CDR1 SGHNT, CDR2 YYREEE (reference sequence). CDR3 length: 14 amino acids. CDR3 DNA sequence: TGTGCCAGCAGCTCGGGAAGGCTCTCCTACGAGCAGTTCTTC. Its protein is CASSSGRLSYEQFF.

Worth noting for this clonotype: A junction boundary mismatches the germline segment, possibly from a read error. CDR3 loop: CASSLSTLLQGSETLFF. CDR3 bases: TGTGCCAGCAGTCTATCAACCCTCCTACAGGGATCGGAAACACTGTTTTTT. The chain combines TRBV28 with TRBJ1-4; possible D gene TRBD1, 6 bases. The CDR3 totals 17 residues. Germline V gives CDR1 MDHEN, CDR2 SYDVKM.

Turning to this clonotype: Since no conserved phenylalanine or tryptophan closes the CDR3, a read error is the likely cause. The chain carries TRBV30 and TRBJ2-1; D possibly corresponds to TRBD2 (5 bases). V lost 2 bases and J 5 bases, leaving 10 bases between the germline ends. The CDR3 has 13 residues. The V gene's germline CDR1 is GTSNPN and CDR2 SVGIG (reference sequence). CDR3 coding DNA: TGTGCCTGGAGTCACAGCGGAAACAATGAGCAGTTCTTA. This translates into CAWSHSGNNEQFL.

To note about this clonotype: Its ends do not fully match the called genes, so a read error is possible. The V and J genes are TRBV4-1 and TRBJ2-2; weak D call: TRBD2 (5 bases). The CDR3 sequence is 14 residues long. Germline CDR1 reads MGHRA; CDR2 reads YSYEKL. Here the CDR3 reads CASSQLTLFGRLFF. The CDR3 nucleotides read TGCGCAAGCAGCCAACTTACCCTCTTTGGGAGGCTGTTTTTT.

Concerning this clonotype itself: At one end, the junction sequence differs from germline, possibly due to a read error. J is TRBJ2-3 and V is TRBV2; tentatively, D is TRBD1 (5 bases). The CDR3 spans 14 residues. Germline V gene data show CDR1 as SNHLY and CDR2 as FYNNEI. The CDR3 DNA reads TGTGCCAGCACGGTAACGCATAAGACAGATATGCAGTATTTT. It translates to CASTVTHKTDMQYF.

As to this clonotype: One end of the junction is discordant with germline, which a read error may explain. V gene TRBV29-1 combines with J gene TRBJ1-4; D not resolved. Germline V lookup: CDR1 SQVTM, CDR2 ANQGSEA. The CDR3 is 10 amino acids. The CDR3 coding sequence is TGTAGCGCTTCGGATGAAAAACTGTTTTTT. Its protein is CSASDEKLFF.

The CDR3 region has the DNA TGCAGCGTCAACCGGTCGGGGACAGTAGGAAGCTACGAGCAGTACGTC. This codes for CSVNRSGTVGSYEQYV. The chain joins TRBV29-1 to TRBJ2-7; 7 bases line up with TRBD1. CDR1 SQVTM and CDR2 ANQGSEA come from the germline V gene. The CDR3 has 16 amino acids. After removal of 6 bases from V and 3 bases from J, the junction contained 17 bases not matched to a gene.

CDR3 residues: CASSLVGVTVNNQPQHF. DNA of the CDR3: TGTGCCAGCAGCTTAGTAGGGGTGACAGTGAACAATCAGCCCCAGCATTTT. This chain uses TRBV11-2 with TRBJ1-5; D is possibly TRBD1 (5 bases). With 1 base removed from V and 3 bases from J, the gap between germline ends came to 16 bases. Looked up from germline, CDR1 is SGHAT and CDR2 is FQNNGV. CDR3 length: 17 amino acids.

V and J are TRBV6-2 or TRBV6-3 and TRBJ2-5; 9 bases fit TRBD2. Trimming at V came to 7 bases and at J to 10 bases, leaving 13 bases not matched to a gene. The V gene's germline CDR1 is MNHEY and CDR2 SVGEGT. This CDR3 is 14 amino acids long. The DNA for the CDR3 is TGTGCCAGCAACCCCCTGCTAGCGGGGAGAGACCAGTACTTC. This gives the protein CASNPLLAGRDQYF.

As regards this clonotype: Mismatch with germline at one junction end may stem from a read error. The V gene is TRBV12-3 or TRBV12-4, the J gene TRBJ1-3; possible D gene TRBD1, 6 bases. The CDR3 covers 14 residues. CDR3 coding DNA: TGTGCCAGCAGTTTTTGGGGGGCTGGAAACAACATATATTTT. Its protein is CASSFWGAGNNIYF.

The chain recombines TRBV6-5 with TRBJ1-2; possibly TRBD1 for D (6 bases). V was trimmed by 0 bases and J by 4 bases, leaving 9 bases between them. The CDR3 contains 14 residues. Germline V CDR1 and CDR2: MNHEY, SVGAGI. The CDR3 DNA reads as TGTGCCAGCAGTTACTCGGAGGGGGTCTATGGCTACACCTTC. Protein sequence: CASSYSEGVYGYTF.

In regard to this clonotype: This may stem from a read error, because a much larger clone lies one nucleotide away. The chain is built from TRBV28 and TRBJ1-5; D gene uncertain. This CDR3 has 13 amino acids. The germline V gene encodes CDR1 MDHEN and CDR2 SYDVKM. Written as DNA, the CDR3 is TGTGCCAGCAGTGGACCCCACAATGAGCCCCAGCATTTT. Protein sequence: CASSGPHNEPQHF. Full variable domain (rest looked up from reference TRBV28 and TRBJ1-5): DVKVTQSSRYLVKRTGEKVFLECVQDMDHENMFWYRQDPGLGLRLIYFSYDVKMKEKGDIPEGYSVSREKKERFSLILESASTNQTSMYLCASSGPHNEPQHFGDGTRLSIL.

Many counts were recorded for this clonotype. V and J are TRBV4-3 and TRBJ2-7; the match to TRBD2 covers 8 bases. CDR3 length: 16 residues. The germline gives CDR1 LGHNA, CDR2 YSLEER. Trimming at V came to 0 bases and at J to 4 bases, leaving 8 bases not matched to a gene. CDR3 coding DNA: TGCGCCAGCAGCCAAGAGGTGGGGACTAGGTTTTACGAGCAGTACTTC. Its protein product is CASSQEVGTRFYEQYF.

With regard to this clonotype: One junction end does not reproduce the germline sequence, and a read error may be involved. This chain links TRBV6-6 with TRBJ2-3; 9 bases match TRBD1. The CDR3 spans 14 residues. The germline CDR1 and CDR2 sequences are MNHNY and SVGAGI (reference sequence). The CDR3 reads CASSVQGATYTRYF. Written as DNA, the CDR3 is TGTGCCAGCAGTGTACAGGGGGCAACATATACGCGGTATTTT.

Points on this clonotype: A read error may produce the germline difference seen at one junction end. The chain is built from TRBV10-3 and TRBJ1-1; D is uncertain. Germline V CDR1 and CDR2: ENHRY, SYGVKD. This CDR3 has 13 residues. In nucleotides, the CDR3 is TGTGCCATCACTAACGCCCGGACCACTGAAGCTTTCTTC. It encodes CAITNARTTEAFF.